The following is a TCR beta chain sequence with its context. The target of this receptor is not known. No much larger clonotype is one base removed from it; base qualities were not supplied. This entry is derived from a study of CD8 T cells in Susac syndrome (dated by TCRdb to between 2018 and 2021). With respect to the entire study: Repertoire sequencing was used to test whether CD8+ T cell activation and differentiation in Susac syndrome was antigen driven. The clonality of the CD8+ T cell repertoire was compared across over 10 healthy donors, roughly 14 Susac syndrome patients and under 17 multiple sclerosis patients. General conclusions and limits of the study: The TCR sequencing and HLA analysis was acknowledged to have included a relatively small number of individuals.

RNA was extracted with the RNeasy kit and roughly 0.45 to 1 ug was reverse transcribed using random hexamers. The immunoSEQ multiplex PCR assay, which covers 54 Vbeta and 13 Jbeta segments, was used to amplify TCR beta CDR3 regions. Bias from PCR amplification was corrected by using a synthetic template baseline for primer optimization and for computational correction. From the authors' description of their analysis: Reads were annotated to V, D and J genes per IMGT and analyzed with immunoSEQ Analyzer, keeping only productive sequences. Clonality was computed as one minus Shannon entropy normalized by log2 of the number of productive unique sequences. For each patient and control, public and private clones were evaluated within the 100 most prevalent clones. Susac-specific clones were defined as absent from healthy and MS cohorts, some 1,000 published viral clones and other ImmuneACCESS disease sequences. The public reads were run again by TCRdb, first through fastp at Q25 and then through MiXCR, and only productive beta chains were kept. Rows merge per CDR3 protein into single entries with the most common DNA and genes. These V and J calls originate from TCRdb's pipeline instead of the authors' own analysis. Counted in this sample were about 440,000 distinct CDR3 sequences; around 85% of them appeared once. The top ten clonotypes cover under 0.15% of the sample.

Peripheral blood CD8+ and CD4+ T cells from healthy donors, Susac syndrome patients and multiple sclerosis patients were profiled by high-throughput TCR beta sequencing. Treatment-naive patients with stable or active relapsing-remitting disease fulfilling revised McDonald criteria were used as multiple sclerosis controls. Bulk CD8+ and CD4+ T cells were purified by magnetic negative isolation, whereas CD8+ TEMRA cells were enriched by FACS. Blood was collected in EDTA tubes and processed within 24 hours, with PBMCs isolated through density gradient centrifugation. PBMCs destined for TCR sequencing were cryopreserved in liquid nitrogen and later thawed in a 37 °C water bath. The sorted or isolated CD4+, CD8+ and CD8+ TEMRA cells had a purity of 90% or higher. CDR1 and CDR2, looked up from the germline V gene, are MNHNS and SASEGT. The CDR3 numbers 14 residues from cysteine through phenylalanine. Only the CDR3 DNA is retained, 42 bases long and in frame from the first base. Deletion took 1 base off V and 9 bases off J, with a span of 13 bases between the germline ends.

The chain was built from TRBV6-1 and TRBJ2-1, with the D gene uncertain. Sequenced sample: CD8+ T cells from PBMCs. The receptor was isolated from a human donor with multiple sclerosis. The CDR3 protein: CASSEEIVMSEQFF. The nucleotides read TGTGCCAGCAGTGAAGAAATAGTAATGAGTGAGCAGTTCTTC.